This T cell receptor beta chain was recorded in a study of T-cell memory formation after mild COVID-19. Study-level information: Largely, the TCR clusters proved donor specific. Regarding the study as a whole: Mostly located in CM and EM were contracting CD4+ clones, with contracting CD8+ clones located in EMRA. The finding that pre-infection memory included some responding clones suggested that cross-reactive memory joined.

The germline V gene encodes CDR1 MNHEY and CDR2 SMNVEV (reference sequence). The CDR3 loop spans 14 amino acids. Trimming removed 3 bases from V and 7 bases from J, with 16 bases in between. 5'RACE, which relied on constant-segment primers, yielded TCR alpha and TCR beta cDNA libraries carrying sample barcodes and UMIs. Via MiXCR, TCRdb re-called the 5' RACE reads, giving one row per CDR3 protein. This sample yields around 250,000 distinct CDR3 sequences, of which approximately 15% are seen a single time; more than 2% belongs to the top ten. This clonotype was observed a handful of times. Antigen: not known.

This chain links TRBV27 with TRBJ2-7; D possibly matches TRBD1 or TRBD2 (5 bases each). This TCR derives from an adult woman who had mild COVID-19 (a few samples of this study predate the infection). Cell type and time point are not known. Material for sequencing was PBMCs or a T cell subset sorted from them (not recorded which). This CDR3 is CASSFTGRGAEQYF. The CDR3 nucleotides are TGTGCCAGCAGTTTTACGGGGCGAGGGGCTGAGCAGTACTTC.